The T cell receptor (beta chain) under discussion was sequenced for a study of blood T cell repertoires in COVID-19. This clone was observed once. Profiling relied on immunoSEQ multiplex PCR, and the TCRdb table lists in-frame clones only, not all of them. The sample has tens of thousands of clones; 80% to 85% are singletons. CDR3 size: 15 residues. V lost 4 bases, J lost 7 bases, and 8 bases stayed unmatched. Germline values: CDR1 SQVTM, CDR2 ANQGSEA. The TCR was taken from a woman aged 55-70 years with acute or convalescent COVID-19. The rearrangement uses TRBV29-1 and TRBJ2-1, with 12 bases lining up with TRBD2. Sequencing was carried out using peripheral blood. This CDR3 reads CSVGSSGGAGNEQFF. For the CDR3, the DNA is TGCAGCGTTGGATCTAGCGGGGGGGCCGGGAATGAGCAGTTCTTC.